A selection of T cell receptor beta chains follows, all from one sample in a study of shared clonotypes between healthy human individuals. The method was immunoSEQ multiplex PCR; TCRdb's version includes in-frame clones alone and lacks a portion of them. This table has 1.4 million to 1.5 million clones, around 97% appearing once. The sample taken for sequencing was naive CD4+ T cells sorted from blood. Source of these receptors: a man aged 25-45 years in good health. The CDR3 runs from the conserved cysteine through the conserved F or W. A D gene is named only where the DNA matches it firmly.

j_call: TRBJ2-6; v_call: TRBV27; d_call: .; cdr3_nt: TGTGCCAGCAGTTTGGTCGTTGGTAGCTCTGGGGCCAACGTCCTGACTTTC; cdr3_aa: CASSLVVGSSGANVLTF
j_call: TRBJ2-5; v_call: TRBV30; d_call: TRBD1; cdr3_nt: TGTGCCTGGAGAACGGACAGGGTTCGGGAGACCCAGTACTTC; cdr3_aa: CAWRTDRVRETQYF
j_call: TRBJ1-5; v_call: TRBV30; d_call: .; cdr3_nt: TGTGCCTGGAGTCGGGACATGGTGCGAGGGCAGCCCCAGCATTTT; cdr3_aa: CAWSRDMVRGQPQHF
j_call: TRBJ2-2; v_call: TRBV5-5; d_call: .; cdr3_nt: TGTGCCAGCAGCTTGTTCTTTTCGACAACCACCGGGGAGCTGTTTTTT; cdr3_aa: CASSLFFSTTTGELFF
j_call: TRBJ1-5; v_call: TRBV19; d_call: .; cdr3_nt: TGTGCCAGTAGTCCCCGGGACTCCCGTCAGCCCCAGCATTTT; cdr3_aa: CASSPRDSRQPQHF
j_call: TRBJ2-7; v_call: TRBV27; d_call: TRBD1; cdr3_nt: TGTGCCAGCAGGGGACAGGGCGTCTCCTACGAGCAGTACTTC; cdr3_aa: CASRGQGVSYEQYF
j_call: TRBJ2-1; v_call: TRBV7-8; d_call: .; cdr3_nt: TGTGCCAGCACCTCTGACAATGAGCAGTTCTTC; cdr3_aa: CASTSDNEQFF
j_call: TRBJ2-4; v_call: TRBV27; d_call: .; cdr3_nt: TGTGCCAGCAGTTCCCCTAGCCCTGGGCGGGAACCTAAAAACATTCAGTACTTC; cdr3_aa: CASSSPSPGREPKNIQYF
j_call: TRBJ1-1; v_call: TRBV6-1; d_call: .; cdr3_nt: TGTGCCAGCAGTGCCACGGGACGGAACACTGAAGCTTTCTTT; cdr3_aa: CASSATGRNTEAFF
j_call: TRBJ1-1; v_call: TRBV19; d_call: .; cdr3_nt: TGTGCCAGTAGTATAGAAGCCAATCTCATGAACACTGAAGCTTTCTTT; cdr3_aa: CASSIEANLMNTEAFF
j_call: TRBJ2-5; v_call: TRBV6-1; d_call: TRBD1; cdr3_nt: TGTGCCAGCAGTCCTCAGACAGGGCCGGAGACCCAGTACTTC; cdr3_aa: CASSPQTGPETQYF
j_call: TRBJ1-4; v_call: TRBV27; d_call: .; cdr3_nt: TGTGCCAGCAGTCGGACAGCGAGTAAGACTAATGAAAAACTGTTTTTT; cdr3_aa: CASSRTASKTNEKLFF
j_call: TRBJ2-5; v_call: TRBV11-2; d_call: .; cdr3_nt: TGTGCCAGCAGCTCCCCCCCGGAAGAGACCCAGTACTTC; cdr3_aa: CASSSPPEETQYF
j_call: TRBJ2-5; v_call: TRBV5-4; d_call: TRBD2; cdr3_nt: TGTGCCAGCAGCAGGGGACTAGCGGGAGGGGAGAAAGAGACCCAGTACTTC; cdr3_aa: CASSRGLAGGEKETQYF
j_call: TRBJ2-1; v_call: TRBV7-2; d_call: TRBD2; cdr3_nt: TGTGCCAGCGGAAAGGGGACTAGCGGGAGGTTTATATACAATGAGCAGTTCTTC; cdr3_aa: CASGKGTSGRFIYNEQFF
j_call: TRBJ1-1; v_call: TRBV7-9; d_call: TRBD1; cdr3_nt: TGTGCCAGCAGCCTTCCGACAGGGAAGAACACTGAAGCTTTCTTT; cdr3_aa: CASSLPTGKNTEAFF
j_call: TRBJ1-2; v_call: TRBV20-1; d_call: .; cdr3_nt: TGCAGTGCGGCCCCAGCTGGTGGCTACACCTTC; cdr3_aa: CSAAPAGGYTF
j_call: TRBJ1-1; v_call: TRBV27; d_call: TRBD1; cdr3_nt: TGTGCCAGCAGTTTAAGTGGGACAGGGAGGTACACTGAAGCTTTCTTT; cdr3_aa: CASSLSGTGRYTEAFF
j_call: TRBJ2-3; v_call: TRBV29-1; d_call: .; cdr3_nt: TGCAGCGGGGAGGCAGGATCCACAGATACGCAGTATTTT; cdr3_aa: CSGEAGSTDTQYF
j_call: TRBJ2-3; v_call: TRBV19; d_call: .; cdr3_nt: TGTGCCAGTACCAGTATAGCGTATAGGCCCCCGGGCCTAGTAGATTCGGATACGCAGTATTTT; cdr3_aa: CASTSIAYRPPGLVDSDTQYF
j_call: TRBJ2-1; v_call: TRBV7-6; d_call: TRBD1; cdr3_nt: TGTGCCAGCAGCCTAGGGACAGCGACGTTGGATGAGCAGTTCTTC; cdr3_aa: CASSLGTATLDEQFF
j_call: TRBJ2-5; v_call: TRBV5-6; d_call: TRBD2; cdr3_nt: TGTGCCAGCAGCTTGTCGGCTAGCGGGAGGAATAGAGAGACCCAGTACTTC; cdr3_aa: CASSLSASGRNRETQYF
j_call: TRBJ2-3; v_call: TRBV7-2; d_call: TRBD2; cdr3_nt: TGTGCCAGCAGCCTCGTAGCGGGAACTAGCACAGATACGCAGTATTTT; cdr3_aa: CASSLVAGTSTDTQYF
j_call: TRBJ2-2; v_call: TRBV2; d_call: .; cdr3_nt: TGTGCCAGCAGTGAAGCGCTTCCTTCCGGGGAGCTGTTTTTT; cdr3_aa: CASSEALPSGELFF
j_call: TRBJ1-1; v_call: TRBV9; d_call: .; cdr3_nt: TGTGCCAGCAGCGCCCGCGGGGACACTGAAGCTTTCTTT; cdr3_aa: CASSARGDTEAFF